This TCR beta chain was sequenced for a study of a mutant IDH1 vaccine in newly diagnosed glioma. In the study overall: Treatment recipients were roughly 62% male and about 40% female, and their mean age was approximately 42 years. Before enrollment, patients got radiotherapy alone, temozolomide alone, or mostly the combination.

This clone turned up a few times. The antigen is not known. This CDR3 is 13 amino acids long. Germline-derived CDR1 and CDR2 are MNHNS and SASEGT. V was clipped by 11 bases and J by 2 bases; unmatched bases: 6. The time point is: week 5, during vaccination. Mutant IDH1 20-mer peptide, at 300 ug, made up each vaccine dose, with topical imiquimod. In every donor, the tumor was a new WHO grade 3 or 4 IDH1-mutant, ATRX-lost astrocytoma. Repertoires were generated with immunoSEQ multiplex PCR, while TCRdb's copy carries only in-frame clones and drops some. The sample lists roughly 42,000 clones; approximately 85% were seen once. The study, taken as a whole, reports: Among patients, nearly 95% showed immune responses induced by the vaccine.

The sequence was collected from a man between 40 and 49 years old with glioma. Here the sequenced sample was PBMCs, taken from a glioma patient whose treatment included an IDH1 peptide vaccine. V usage is TRBV6-1 and J usage is TRBJ1-5, with 7 nucleotides matching TRBD1. The CDR3 loop is CAGRTGGNQPQHF. The CDR3 DNA is TGTGCCGGGCGGACAGGAGGCAATCAGCCCCAGCATTTT.